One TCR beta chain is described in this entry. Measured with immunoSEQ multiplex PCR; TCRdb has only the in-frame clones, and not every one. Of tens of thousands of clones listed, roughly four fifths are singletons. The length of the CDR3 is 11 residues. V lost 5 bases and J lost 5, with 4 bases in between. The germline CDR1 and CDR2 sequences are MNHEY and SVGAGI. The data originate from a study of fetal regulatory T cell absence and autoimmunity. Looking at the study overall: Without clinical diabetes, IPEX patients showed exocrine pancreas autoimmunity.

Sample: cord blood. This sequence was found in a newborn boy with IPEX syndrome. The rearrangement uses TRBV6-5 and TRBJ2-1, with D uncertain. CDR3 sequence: CASSRDNEQFF. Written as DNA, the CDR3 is TGTGCCAGCAGTAGAGACAATGAGCAGTTCTTC.